This T cell receptor (beta chain) derives from a study of blood T cell repertoires in COVID-19. About the study: Both acute and convalescent COVID-19 samples were obtained from the United States, Italy and Spain.

Original processing notes: Researchers report that nucleated cell counts were estimated from reference gene primer amplification. Clones were read by immunoSEQ multiplex PCR, and TCRdb kept only the in-frame ones, dropping some. That table is the source of V, J and clone size, and D and trimming were worked out from the DNA. The data show 130,000 to 150,000 clones, 84% seen once. Participants reported their clinical history, and cohort assignment relied on those reports. In germline, CDR1 is MNHNY, CDR2 SVGAGI (reference sequence). V was pared by 0 bases and J by 6 bases, with 4 bases of the junction left unmatched. This CDR3 has 14 residues.

This rearrangement joins TRBV6-6 to TRBJ1-1, with 7 nucleotides matching TRBD1. The sequence derives from a woman between 50 and 59 years old who had been exposed to COVID-19. Sequences were obtained from PBMCs or T cells enriched from blood (not recorded which). The CDR3 DNA sequence: TGTGCCAGCAGTTACTCAGACAGGGATTCTGAAGCTTTCTTT. Its translation: CASSYSDRDSEAFF.